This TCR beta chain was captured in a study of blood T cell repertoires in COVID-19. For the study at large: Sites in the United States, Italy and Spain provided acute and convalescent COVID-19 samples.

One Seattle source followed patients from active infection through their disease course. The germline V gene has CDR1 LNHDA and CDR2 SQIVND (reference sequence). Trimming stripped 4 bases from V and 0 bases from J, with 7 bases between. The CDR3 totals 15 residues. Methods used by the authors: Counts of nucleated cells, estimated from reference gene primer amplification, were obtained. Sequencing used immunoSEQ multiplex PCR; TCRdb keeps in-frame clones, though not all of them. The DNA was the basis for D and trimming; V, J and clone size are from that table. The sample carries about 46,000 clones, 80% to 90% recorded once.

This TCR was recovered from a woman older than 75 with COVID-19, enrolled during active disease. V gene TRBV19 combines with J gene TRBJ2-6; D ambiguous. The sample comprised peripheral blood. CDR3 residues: CASSNSYSGANVLTF. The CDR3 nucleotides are TGTGCCAGTAGTAACAGCTACTCTGGGGCCAACGTCCTGACTTTC.